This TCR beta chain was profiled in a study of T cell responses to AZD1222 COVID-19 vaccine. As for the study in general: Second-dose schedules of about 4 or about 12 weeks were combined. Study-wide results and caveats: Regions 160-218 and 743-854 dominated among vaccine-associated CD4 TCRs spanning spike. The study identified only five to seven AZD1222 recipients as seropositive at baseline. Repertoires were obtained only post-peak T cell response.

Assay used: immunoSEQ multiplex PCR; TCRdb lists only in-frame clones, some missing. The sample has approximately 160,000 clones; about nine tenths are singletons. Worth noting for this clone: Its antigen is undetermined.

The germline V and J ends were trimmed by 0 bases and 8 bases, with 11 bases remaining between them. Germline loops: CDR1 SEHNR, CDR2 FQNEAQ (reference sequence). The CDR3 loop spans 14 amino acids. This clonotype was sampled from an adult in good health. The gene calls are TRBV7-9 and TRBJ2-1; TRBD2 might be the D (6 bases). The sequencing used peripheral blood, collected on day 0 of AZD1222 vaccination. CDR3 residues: CASSLATSFDEQFF. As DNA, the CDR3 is TGTGCCAGCAGCTTAGCCACTAGCTTCGATGAGCAGTTCTTC.